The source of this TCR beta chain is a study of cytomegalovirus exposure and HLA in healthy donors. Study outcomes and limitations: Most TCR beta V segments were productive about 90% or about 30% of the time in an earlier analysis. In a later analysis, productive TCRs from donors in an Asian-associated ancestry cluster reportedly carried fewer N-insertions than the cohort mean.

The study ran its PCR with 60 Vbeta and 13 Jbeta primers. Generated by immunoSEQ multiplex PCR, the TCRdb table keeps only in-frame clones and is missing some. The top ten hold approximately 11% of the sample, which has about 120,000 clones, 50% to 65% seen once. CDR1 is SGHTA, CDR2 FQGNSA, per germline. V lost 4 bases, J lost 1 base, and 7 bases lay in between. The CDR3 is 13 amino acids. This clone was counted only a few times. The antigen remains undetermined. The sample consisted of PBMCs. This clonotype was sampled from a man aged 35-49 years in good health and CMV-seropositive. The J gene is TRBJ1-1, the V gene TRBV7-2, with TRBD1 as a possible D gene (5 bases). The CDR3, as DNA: TGTGCCAGCAGCTGGACAACGAACACTGAAGCTTTCTTT. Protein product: CASSWTTNTEAFF.